These 19 T cell receptor beta chains were all obtained from the same sample, sequenced in a study of shared T cell receptors in the human thymus. Clones were read by immunoSEQ multiplex PCR, and TCRdb kept only the in-frame ones, dropping some. The sample yields about 660,000 clones, 85% to 90% seen once. The same specimen was also included in a second study, on human thymus T cells.

The sample was thymocytes. The receptors here all came from a boy under three years old with a congenital heart defect.

The rearrangement links TRBV5-6 to TRBJ1-1; TRBD1 matches 8 bases. The CDR3 loop spans 19 amino acids. Trimming cost V 4 bases and J 4 bases; bases outside gene matches: 21. The germline gives CDR1 SGHDT, CDR2 YYEEEE. The CDR3 coding sequence is TGTGCCAGCAGCCACGACCTACTGACAGGGGACTTGGAGGGCACTGAAGCTTTCTTT. This translates into CASSHDLLTGDLEGTEAFF.

The rearrangement joins TRBV6-1 to TRBJ2-7; weak D call: TRBD2 (6 bases). This CDR3 spans 13 amino acids. Trimming removed 1 base from V and 5 bases from J, with 9 bases in between. Germline V gene data show CDR1 as MNHNS and CDR2 as SASEGT. The CDR3 sequence: CASSEGGTHEQYF. The CDR3 region has the DNA TGTGCCAGCAGTGAAGGAGGGACTCACGAGCAGTACTTC.

The genes are TRBV19 and TRBJ1-5; TRBD1 matches 7 bases. Germline CDR1 and CDR2: LNHDA and SQIVND (reference sequence). J was trimmed by 3 bases and V by 5 bases; bases with no gene match: 7. This CDR3 has 15 residues. The CDR3 is CASSHGQAPNQPQHF. For the CDR3, the DNA is TGTGCCAGTAGTCACGGACAGGCCCCCAATCAGCCCCAGCATTTT.

Of note for this clone: Relative to the germline gene, one junction end is altered; a read error may explain this. This chain links TRBV30 with TRBJ2-1; 7 bases fit TRBD2. The CDR3 is 17 amino acids. Germline lookup yields CDR1 GTSNPN and CDR2 SVGIG (reference sequence). The CDR3 here is CAWTGRELARGDNEQFF. In nucleotides, the CDR3 is TGTGCATGGACGGGACGAGAACTAGCGCGAGGGGACAATGAGCAGTTCTTC. The full variable domain, completed using reference TRBV30 and TRBJ2-1, is SQTIHQWPATLVQPVGSPLSLECTVEGTSNPNLYWYRQAAGRGLQLLFYSVGIGQISSEVPQNLSASRPQDRQFILSSKKLLLSDSGFYLCAWTGRELARGDNEQFFGPGTRLTVL.

This clone occurred once. This chain uses TRBV30 with TRBJ1-2; D gene uncertain. CDR3 length equals 14 residues. V was trimmed by 2 bases and J by 2 bases, leaving 12 bases between them. Germline V gives CDR1 GTSNPN, CDR2 SVGIG (reference sequence). The CDR3 sequence: CAWSRRRENYGYTF. The DNA for the CDR3 is TGTGCCTGGAGTAGGAGGAGAGAAAACTATGGCTACACCTTC.

The gene calls are TRBV4-3 and TRBJ2-3; maybe TRBD2 (5 bases). Germline-derived CDR1 and CDR2 are LGHNA and YSLEER. Deletions cut 1 base from V and 0 bases from J, with 14 bases between. The length of the CDR3 is 17 residues. CDR3 nucleotides: TGCGCCAGCAGCCAAGCAGACGGACGAGGGAGCACAGATACGCAGTATTTT. Its translation is CASSQADGRGSTDTQYF.

The J gene is TRBJ2-2, the V gene TRBV7-6, with TRBD2 matching over 9 bases. This CDR3 has 22 amino acids. Germline CDR1 is SGHVS and CDR2 is FNYEAQ. Trimming removed 3 bases from V and 1 base from J; junction bases left unmatched: 21. The CDR3 is CASSLAIRREGPPFRNTGELFF. The CDR3 bases are TGTGCCAGCAGCTTGGCGATACGGCGGGAGGGCCCCCCATTCAGGAACACCGGGGAGCTGTTTTTT.

The chain couples TRBV4-1 to TRBJ1-1; 11 bases map to TRBD1. V shed 3 bases and J 1 base; nucleotides not matched to a gene: 7. Per the germline V gene, CDR1 is MGHRA and CDR2 is YSYEKL. This CDR3 is built from 17 residues. CDR3 sequence (DNA): TGCGCCAGCAGCCATGGGGGGACAGGGGGATCGAACACTGAAGCTTTCTTT. Amino acid sequence: CASSHGGTGGSNTEAFF.

This chain connects TRBV9 to TRBJ2-1; possibly TRBD2 for D (6 bases). CDR3 length: 18 residues. Germline CDR1 is SGDLS and CDR2 is YYNGEE. The V end lost 4 bases, the J end lost 0 bases, and 20 bases lay between the germline ends. CDR3 coding DNA: TGTGCCAGCAGCCCCATGCCACTAGCCCCCCACTCCTACAATGAGCAGTTCTTC. Amino acids: CASSPMPLAPHSYNEQFF.

V gene TRBV7-3 combines with J gene TRBJ1-1; weak D call: TRBD1 (5 bases). The V end was cut by 0 bases, the J end by 0 bases, with 17 bases between. Germline values: CDR1 SGHTA, CDR2 FQGTGA. This CDR3 contains 18 residues. This chain's CDR3 is CASSLTGGTGHMNTEAFF. As DNA, the CDR3 is TGTGCCAGCAGCTTAACTGGGGGGACGGGGCACATGAACACTGAAGCTTTCTTT.

The chain employs TRBV6-4 and TRBJ2-3, with TRBD1 matching 7 bases. Germline lookup yields CDR1 MRHNA and CDR2 SNTAGT. V lost 2 bases, J lost 4 bases, and 9 bases stayed unmatched. The CDR3 is made up of 16 amino acids. DNA of the CDR3: TGTGCCAGCAGTGACAATTTAGGGGGCGGCCCAGATACGCAGTATTTT. This encodes CASSDNLGGGPDTQYF.

This clone has only one observation. The rearrangement uses TRBV6-4 and TRBJ2-3; D possibly corresponds to TRBD2 (5 bases). The CDR3 has 16 amino acids. CDR1 is MRHNA, CDR2 SNTAGT, per germline. The germline V and J ends were trimmed by 0 bases and 1 base, with 11 bases remaining between them. CDR3 DNA sequence: TGTGCCAGCAGTGACTCGTCGGCGCGGGGCACAGATACGCAGTATTTT. This encodes CASSDSSARGTDTQYF.

This clone was observed a few times. The J gene is TRBJ1-2, the V gene TRBV5-6, with a possible D match to TRBD1 (6 bases). Germline loops: CDR1 SGHDT, CDR2 YYEEEE. This CDR3 comprises 14 residues. The V gene lost 4 bases and the J gene lost 3 bases, with 13 bases spanning the gap. This CDR3 reads CASSSTQGYYGYTF. CDR3 DNA: TGTGCCAGCAGCAGCACCCAGGGGTACTATGGCTACACCTTC. Based on the CDR3 plus reference TRBV5-6 and TRBJ1-2, the full variable domain is DAGVTQSPTHLIKTRGQQVTLRCSPKSGHDTVSWYQQALGQGPQFIFQYYEEEERQRGNFPDRFSGHQFPNYSSELNVNALLLGDSALYLCASSSTQGYYGYTFGSGTRLTVV.

This clone appeared a few times. The rearrangement joins TRBV5-6 to TRBJ1-4, with TRBD1 identical over 9 bases. The germline gives CDR1 SGHDT, CDR2 YYEEEE. Trimming removed 5 bases from V and 7 bases from J; junction bases left unmatched: 9. The CDR3 has 15 residues. CDR3 sequence reads: CASSSRDRAAEKLFF. CDR3 in DNA: TGTGCCAGCAGTTCCAGGGACAGGGCGGCTGAAAAACTGTTTTTT. The variable domain in full, completed from reference TRBV5-6 and TRBJ1-4, reads DAGVTQSPTHLIKTRGQQVTLRCSPKSGHDTVSWYQQALGQGPQFIFQYYEEEERQRGNFPDRFSGHQFPNYSSELNVNALLLGDSALYLCASSSRDRAAEKLFFGSGTQLSVL.

CDR3 protein: CASRLKGDGYTF. The CDR3 region has the DNA TGCGCCAGCAGGTTAAAGGGGGACGGCTACACCTTC. The rearrangement joins TRBV4-3 to TRBJ1-2; TRBD1 might be the D (6 bases). CDR3 length equals 12 residues. Germline V CDR1 and CDR2: LGHNA, YSLEER. Deletions cut 6 bases from V and 8 bases from J, with 13 bases between.

The chain employs TRBV2 and TRBJ1-2, with a possible D match to TRBD1 (5 bases). The V gene lost 2 bases and the J gene lost 3 bases, with 16 bases spanning the gap. The CDR3 is 16 residues long. The germline gives CDR1 SNHLY, CDR2 FYNNEI. CDR3 coding DNA: TGTGCCAGCAGTGAACTGGCAGGGAGGACCCACTATGGCTACACCTTC. It yields the protein CASSELAGRTHYGYTF.

The chain joins TRBV14 to TRBJ2-3, with D possibly being TRBD2 (7 bases). Germline V gene lookup returns CDR1 SGHDN and CDR2 FVKESK. This CDR3 spans 14 amino acids. V was clipped by 2 bases and J by 5 bases, with 11 bases between them. CDR3: CASSQRGAGDTQYF. In nucleotides, the CDR3 is TGTGCCAGCAGCCAACGGGGGGCAGGAGATACGCAGTATTTT.

This chain connects TRBV4-3 to TRBJ2-7, with 9 bases identical to TRBD2. The CDR3 has 15 amino acids. Germline V gene sequence: CDR1 LGHNA, CDR2 YSLEER. V shed 1 base and J 3 bases; nucleotides not matched to a gene: 4. The CDR3 loop is CASSQVSGSFYEQYF. DNA for the CDR3: TGCGCCAGCAGCCAAGTTAGCGGGAGCTTCTACGAGCAGTACTTC.

This clone showed up just once. The chain is built from TRBV27 and TRBJ1-1; possibly TRBD1 for D (5 bases). Germline V gives CDR1 MNHEY, CDR2 SMNVEV (reference sequence). This CDR3 comprises 13 residues. Trimming stripped 0 bases from V and 7 bases from J, with 9 bases between. CDR3 DNA: TGTGCCAGCAGTTTATCGTGGGACTGTGAAGCTTTCTTT. It encodes CASSLSWDCEAFF.